The text below deals with one TCR beta chain. Using immunoSEQ multiplex PCR, the repertoire was profiled, and TCRdb retains in-frame clones only, with some absent. Among over 35,000 clones listed, 74% were seen once. The data are from a study of OX40 agonist ivuxolimab in advanced cancers. Turning to the study itself: Every 2 weeks, patients received ivuxolimab intravenously, dosed at 0.01 to 10 mg/kg. Patients receiving dose escalation had hepatocellular carcinoma, melanoma, renal cell or head and neck cancer.

Trimming stripped 1 base from V and 6 bases from J, with 12 bases between. Germline V gives CDR1 MNHEY, CDR2 SMNVEV (reference sequence). The CDR3 has 14 amino acids. The source was CD4+ or CD8+ T cells sorted from blood, collected in a trial of the OX40 agonist ivuxolimab. The sequence was collected from an adult with an advanced solid tumor such as melanoma, head and neck, liver or kidney cancer. The chain employs TRBV27 and TRBJ1-1; perhaps TRBD1 as D (5 bases). CDR3 sequence (DNA): TGTGCCAGCAGTTTATGGGGGGGACTCGCTGAAGCTTTCTTT. This gives the protein CASSLWGGLAEAFF.